What follows describes a single T cell receptor (beta chain). As yet, its antigen is unknown. The data stem from a study of cytomegalovirus exposure and HLA in healthy donors. Findings of the study overall: For TCR beta chains, V- and J-gene trimming was later linked to a missense DCLRE1C variant.

Germline V lookup: CDR1 MDHEN, CDR2 SYDVKM. This CDR3 is built from 16 residues. The ends lost 2 bases at V and 4 bases at J; junction bases unmatched: 7. PCR involved 60 Vbeta and 13 Jbeta primers. TCRdb's table, derived via immunoSEQ multiplex PCR, lists solely in-frame clones and lacks some. This table holds under 250,000 clones, about 79% found once. This clonotype was obtained from a male donor in good health and CMV-seronegative. V usage is TRBV28 and J usage is TRBJ2-7; the match to TRBD1 covers 11 bases. Material: PBMCs. The CDR3 DNA follows: TGTGCCAGCAGTTTACCCGGACAGGGGGCCCGTTACGAGCAGTACTTC. Translated, it gives CASSLPGQGARYEQYF.